Below are 9 T cell receptor beta chains sequenced from a single sample in a study of cytomegalovirus exposure and HLA in healthy donors. The protocol was immunoSEQ multiplex PCR, while the TCRdb copy is restricted to in-frame clones and leaves out a portion. The repertoire holds roughly 280,000 clones, 86% seen once, with 0.95% to 1.1% in the top ten. Sample: PBMCs. These receptors all stem from a woman under 30 in good health and CMV-seronegative.

The CDR3 is CASRAHDSISSYEQYF. CDR3 DNA sequence: TGTGCCAGCAGAGCTCATGACAGTATTAGCTCCTACGAGCAGTACTTC. The chain has TRBV2 and TRBJ2-7, with TRBD1 as a possible D gene (5 bases). The CDR3 loop spans 16 amino acids. V lost 6 bases and J lost 0, with 18 bases in between. The germline V gene encodes CDR1 SNHLY and CDR2 FYNNEI.

The chain couples TRBV29-1 to TRBJ2-4; the match to TRBD2 covers 8 bases. This CDR3 is built from 13 residues. V trimming: 6 bases; J trimming: 8 bases; junction bases outside the gene matches: 9. CDR1 is SQVTM and CDR2 is ANQGSEA in the germline V gene. CDR3 region: CSVPSGTSDIQYF. For the CDR3, the DNA is TGCAGCGTCCCTTCGGGGACTAGTGACATTCAGTACTTC. Variable domain in full (rest from reference TRBV29-1 and TRBJ2-4): SAVISQKPSRDICQRGTSLTIQCQVDSQVTMMFWYRQQPGQSLTLIATANQGSEATYESGFVIDKFPISRPNLTFSTLTVSNMSPEDSSIYLCSVPSGTSDIQYFGAGTRLSVL.

This clone is a singleton in its sample. The CDR3 DNA follows: TGTGCCAGCAGTTACTCAGGCGGGGACTCCTACGAGCAGTACTTC. Amino acid sequence: CASSYSGGDSYEQYF. The V gene is TRBV6-5, the J gene TRBJ2-7; tentative D call: TRBD2 (6 bases). The CDR3 length is 15 residues. V lost 0 bases and J lost 0, with 9 bases in between. Per the germline V gene, CDR1 is MNHEY and CDR2 is SVGAGI.

The J gene is TRBJ1-1, the V gene TRBV6-5, with 8 bases that match TRBD1. CDR1 is MNHEY and CDR2 is SVGAGI in the germline V gene. Germline trimming cut 6 bases from V and 5 bases from J; bases unmatched to any gene: 5. The CDR3 length is 13 residues. In nucleotides, the CDR3 is TGTGCCAGCAGCACAGACAGGGGTACTGAAGCTTTCTTT. Translated, it gives CASSTDRGTEAFF.

The CDR3 DNA is TGTGCCAGCAGCCCCAGGGCCAGCAATTCACCCCTCCACTTT. This encodes CASSPRASNSPLHF. V usage is TRBV9 and J usage is TRBJ1-6, with D possibly matching TRBD1 (5 bases). The V gene lost 4 bases and the J gene lost 7 bases, with 12 bases spanning the gap. In germline, CDR1 is SGDLS, CDR2 YYNGEE. The length of the CDR3 is 14 residues.

The chain employs TRBV18 and TRBJ1-1; D is unclear. The germline CDR1 and CDR2 sequences are KGHSH and LQKENI. This CDR3 has 15 residues. Trimming removed 1 base at V and 1 base at J, with 10 bases between. The CDR3 bases are TGTGCCAGCTCACCACGAGGCGCGGGGAACACTGAAGCTTTCTTT. It specifies CASSPRGAGNTEAFF.

V is TRBV2 and J is TRBJ2-1, with a tentative D call TRBD2 (6 bases). The V gene's germline CDR1 is SNHLY and CDR2 FYNNEI. This CDR3 has 13 residues. Deletions cut 7 bases from V and 6 bases from J, with 13 bases between. This CDR3 reads CASTTLGGNEQFF. The CDR3 DNA reads TGTGCCAGCACTACCTTGGGGGGCAATGAGCAGTTCTTC.

V is TRBV7-3 and J is TRBJ1-1; D is ambiguous. The length of the CDR3 is 14 residues. Germline CDR1 reads SGHTA; CDR2 reads FQGTGA. Trimming left V 0 bases short and J 3 bases short, with 8 bases between. CDR3 DNA sequence: TGTGCCAGCAGCTTAACACGAGATCACACTGAAGCTTTCTTT. Translating gives CASSLTRDHTEAFF.

The chain is built from TRBV27 and TRBJ1-1; 7 nucleotides align to TRBD1. CDR3 length: 14 amino acids. The junction had 4 bases not matched to a gene; V was cut back by 1 base and J by 5 bases. Germline assignment: CDR1 MNHEY and CDR2 SMNVEV (reference sequence). The CDR3 DNA follows: TGTGCCAGCAGTTTATGGGCGGGACAGACTGAAGCTTTCTTT. As protein: CASSLWAGQTEAFF.